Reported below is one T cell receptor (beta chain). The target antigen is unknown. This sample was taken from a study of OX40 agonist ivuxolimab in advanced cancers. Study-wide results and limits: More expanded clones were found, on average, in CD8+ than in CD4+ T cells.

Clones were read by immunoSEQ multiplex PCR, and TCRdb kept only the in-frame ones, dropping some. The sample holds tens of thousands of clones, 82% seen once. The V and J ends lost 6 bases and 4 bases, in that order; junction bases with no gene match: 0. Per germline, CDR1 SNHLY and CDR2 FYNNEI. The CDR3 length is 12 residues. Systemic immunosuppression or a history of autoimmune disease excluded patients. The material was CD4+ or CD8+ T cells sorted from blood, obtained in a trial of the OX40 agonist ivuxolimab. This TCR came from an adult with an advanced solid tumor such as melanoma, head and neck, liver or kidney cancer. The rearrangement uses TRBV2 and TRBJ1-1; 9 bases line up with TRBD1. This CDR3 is CASRDRGTEAFF. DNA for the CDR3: TGTGCCAGCAGGGACAGGGGCACTGAAGCTTTCTTT.